The T cell receptor (beta chain) under discussion was sequenced for a study of T-cell reconstitution after alpha-beta-depleted transplantation in children. This clonotype was seen repeatedly, ten times or more. A library of TCRbeta sequences, prepared with unique molecular identifiers, was generated. TCRdb re-called the PCR reads through MiXCR, storing one row per CDR3 protein. Of around 270,000 distinct CDR3 sequences listed, over 9% are singletons. Trimming removed 3 bases at V and 2 bases at J, with 14 bases between. Germline CDR1 MDHEN, CDR2 SYDVKM. CDR3 size: 16 residues. The TCR sequence derives from a boy under three years old with acute myeloid leukemia, due to receive a stem cell transplant. The chain has TRBV28 and TRBJ1-3; weak D call: TRBD1 (5 bases). The starting material was PBMCs, obtained before TCRalphabeta/CD19-depleted stem cell transplant. CDR3 loop: CASSLGRQGTGNTIYF. The CDR3 DNA sequence: TGTGCCAGCAGTTTGGGACGCCAGGGCACTGGAAACACCATATATTTT.